A single sample is the source of the 3 T cell receptor beta chains below, sequenced in a study of response to subunit inactivated influenza vaccine (dated by TCRdb to the late 2010s). Receptor libraries were prepared by RT-PCR. The reads were generated on an Illumina HiSeq 2500. TCRdb trimmed the raw reads at Q25, called clones with MiXCR and kept productive beta chains. Records with the same CDR3 protein are collapsed into one entry carrying the most frequent genes and DNA. Within this sample are about 700,000 distinct CDR3 sequences, with around 14% of them counted one time only. 5.5% to 7% of the sample comes from the top ten. The sequences come from PBMCs from blood, collected 14 to 15 days before vaccination. The receptors here all came from a man in his forties or fifties who received an inactivated influenza vaccine. Donor details come from another sample of the same person, matched by shared clones.

The chain is built from TRBV2 and TRBJ2-1; TRBD2 aligns across 9 bases. The CDR3 loop spans 14 amino acids. Germline loops: CDR1 SNHLY, CDR2 FYNNEI. After removal of 11 bases from V and 9 bases from J, the junction contained 14 bases not matched to a gene. For the CDR3, the DNA is TGTGCCGGGTTAGCGGGGGTGGAACGGGGTGAGCAGTTCTTC. It translates to CAGLAGVERGEQFF.

The table lists this clonotype with a few counts. This sequence joins TRBV20-1 and TRBJ2-4, with D maybe TRBD2 (6 bases). The ends were cut back, 6 bases at V and 4 bases at J, with 10 bases in the middle. The CDR3 runs 12 residues. Germline V gives CDR1 DFQATT, CDR2 SNEGSKA (reference sequence). The CDR3 is CSANSGKNIQYF. For the CDR3, the DNA is TGCAGTGCCAATAGCGGTAAAAACATTCAGTACTTC.

V and J are TRBV12-3 or TRBV12-4 and TRBJ2-7; possible D gene TRBD2, 6 bases. V gave up 5 bases and J gave up 3 bases, with 14 bases separating them. The CDR3 contains 14 residues. CDR3 bases: TGTGCCAGCAGTCCTCCGGGACTTTACTACGAGCAGTACTTC. Translated, it gives CASSPPGLYYEQYF.